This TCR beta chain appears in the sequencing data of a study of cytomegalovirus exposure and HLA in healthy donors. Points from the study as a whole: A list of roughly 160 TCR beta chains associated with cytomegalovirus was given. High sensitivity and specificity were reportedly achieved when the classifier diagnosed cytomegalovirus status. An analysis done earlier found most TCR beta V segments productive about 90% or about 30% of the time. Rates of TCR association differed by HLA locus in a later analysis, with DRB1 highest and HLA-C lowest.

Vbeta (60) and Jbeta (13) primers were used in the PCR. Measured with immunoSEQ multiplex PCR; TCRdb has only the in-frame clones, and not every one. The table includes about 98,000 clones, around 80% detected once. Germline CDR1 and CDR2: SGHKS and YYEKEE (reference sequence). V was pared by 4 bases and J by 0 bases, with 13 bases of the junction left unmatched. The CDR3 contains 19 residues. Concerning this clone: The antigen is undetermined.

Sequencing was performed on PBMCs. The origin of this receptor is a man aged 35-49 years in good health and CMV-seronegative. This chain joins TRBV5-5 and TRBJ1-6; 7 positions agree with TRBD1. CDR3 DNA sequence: TGTGCCAGCAGCCCATGGGGACAGACGGATAGCTCCTATAATTCACCCCTCCACTTT. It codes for CASSPWGQTDSSYNSPLHF. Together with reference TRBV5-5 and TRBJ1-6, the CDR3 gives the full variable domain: DAGVTQSPTHLIKTRGQQVTLRCSPISGHKSVSWYQQVLGQGPQFIFQYYEKEERGRGNFPDRFSARQFPNYSSELNVNALLLGDSALYLCASSPWGQTDSSYNSPLHFGNGTRLTVT.